Listed below are T cell receptor beta chains from one sample, sequenced in a study of T cells in Graves' hyperthyroidism and ophthalmopathy. TCRdb redid the calling of the multiplex PCR reads with MiXCR, one entry per CDR3 protein. The sample gives 500,000 to 550,000 distinct CDR3 sequences, roughly 20% of which show up once; around 27% is in the top ten. The sample consisted of blood. The receptors originated from a man in his late teens or twenties with Graves' hyperthyroidism. CDR3s include the opening cysteine and the closing phenylalanine or tryptophan. D genes are given only for firm matches. Clone size is not always given. Where it is, it says once, few, many or a class for expanded clones.

CDR3 DNA: TGTGCCAGCAGCCATGAAGGAACGACTAGCGGCCTAGCCAAAAACATTCAGTACTTC
CDR3 protein: CASSHEGTTSGLAKNIQYF
V gene: TRBV14
J gene: TRBJ2-4
clone size: many
D gene: TRBD2

CDR3 DNA: TGTGCCACCAGTGAGAGGACAGCTGTCTCCTACAATGAGCAGTTCTTC
CDR3 protein: CATSERTAVSYNEQFF
V gene: TRBV24-1
J gene: TRBJ2-1
clone size: -
D gene: -

CDR3 DNA: TGTGCCAGCAGCTTGGAACCGGGCGCCGGGGAGCTGTTTTTT
CDR3 protein: CASSLEPGAGELFF
V gene: TRBV5-5
J gene: TRBJ2-2
clone size: -
D gene: -

CDR3 DNA: TGTGCCAGCAGTTACTCGGGGGTGTCTGGGGCCAACGTCCTGACTTTC
CDR3 protein: CASSYSGVSGANVLTF
V gene: TRBV6-5
J gene: TRBJ2-6
clone size: many
D gene: -

CDR3 DNA: TGCGCCAGCAGCCAAGGGACGGCTTCTAACTATGGCTACACCTTC
CDR3 protein: CASSQGTASNYGYTF
V gene: TRBV4-1
J gene: TRBJ1-2
clone size: many
D gene: -

CDR3 DNA: TGTGCCAGCAGTTTTTTACTCAGGGGGCGATCCACTGAAGCTTTCTTT
CDR3 protein: CASSFLLRGRSTEAFF
V gene: TRBV28
J gene: TRBJ1-1
clone size: many
D gene: TRBD1

CDR3 DNA: TGTGCCAGCAGCTTACTGGACGCGACCCAGTACTTC
CDR3 protein: CASSLLDATQYF
V gene: TRBV11-2
J gene: TRBJ2-5
clone size: many
D gene: -

CDR3 DNA: TGCAGTGCACAAACAGGGAACACTGAAGCTTTCTTT
CDR3 protein: CSAQTGNTEAFF
V gene: TRBV20-1
J gene: TRBJ1-1
clone size: many
D gene: -

CDR3 DNA: TGTGCCAGCAGTTACACCCAAATCAGGACAGACAAGAACACTGAAGCTTTCTTT
CDR3 protein: CASSYTQIRTDKNTEAFF
V gene: TRBV6-2/TRBV6-3
J gene: TRBJ1-1
clone size: many
D gene: -

CDR3 DNA: TGTGCCAGCAGCTCTAGCGAGGAAGAGACCCAGTACTTC
CDR3 protein: CASSSSEEETQYF
V gene: TRBV7-9
J gene: TRBJ2-5
clone size: many
D gene: -

CDR3 DNA: TGTGCCAGTAGTTACCCGGGACAGGGGAGCGAGCAGTACTTC
CDR3 protein: CASSYPGQGSEQYF
V gene: TRBV19
J gene: TRBJ2-7
clone size: few
D gene: TRBD1

CDR3 DNA: TGTGCCAGCAGCTTGGCTAGCGGGGTTGAGACCCAGTACTTC
CDR3 protein: CASSLASGVETQYF
V gene: TRBV5-6
J gene: TRBJ2-5
clone size: many
D gene: TRBD2

CDR3 DNA: TGCGCCAGCAGCTTCGCTCAGGGCCGCGGGGAGCTGTTTTTT
CDR3 protein: CASSFAQGRGELFF
V gene: TRBV5-1
J gene: TRBJ2-2
clone size: -
D gene: -

CDR3 DNA: TGCAGCGTGCGAGTCCCTAGCAGCTATGGCTACACCTTC
CDR3 protein: CSVRVPSSYGYTF
V gene: TRBV29-1
J gene: TRBJ1-2
clone size: -
D gene: -

CDR3 DNA: TGTGCCAGCAGCTCCCAGGGGGTGGGAGACGAAGCTTTCTTT
CDR3 protein: CASSSQGVGDEAFF
V gene: TRBV6-1
J gene: TRBJ1-1
clone size: few
D gene: TRBD1

CDR3 DNA: TGCAGTGCCCGTTCGATTAACACCGGGGAGCTGTTTTTT
CDR3 protein: CSARSINTGELFF
V gene: TRBV20-1
J gene: TRBJ2-2
clone size: many
D gene: -

CDR3 DNA: TGTGCCAGCAGTCTACTCACAACCAACTATGGCTACACCTTC
CDR3 protein: CASSLLTTNYGYTF
V gene: TRBV2
J gene: TRBJ1-2
clone size: many
D gene: -

CDR3 DNA: TGTGCCAGCAGCCCAGGATTTGGAAACATTCAGTACTTC
CDR3 protein: CASSPGFGNIQYF
V gene: TRBV9
J gene: TRBJ2-4
clone size: few
D gene: -

CDR3 DNA: TGTGCCAGCAGTTTAGGAGGCGGGGACGGTGCCTACGAGCAGTACTTC
CDR3 protein: CASSLGGGDGAYEQYF
V gene: TRBV28
J gene: TRBJ2-7
clone size: many
D gene: -

CDR3 DNA: TGTGCCAGCAGCTTAAAAGAGCGGGACAGGCCTAACTATGGCTACACCTTC
CDR3 protein: CASSLKERDRPNYGYTF
V gene: TRBV11-1
J gene: TRBJ1-2
clone size: many
D gene: TRBD1

CDR3 DNA: TGTGCCAGCAGTTACTCGAGGGGTAGCTACGAGCAGTACTTC
CDR3 protein: CASSYSRGSYEQYF
V gene: TRBV6-5
J gene: TRBJ2-7
clone size: many
D gene: -

CDR3 DNA: TGTGCCAGCAGTTTTGTCAGGACAGGCGGTAGCATTCAGTACTTC
CDR3 protein: CASSFVRTGGSIQYF
V gene: TRBV28
J gene: TRBJ2-4
clone size: -
D gene: TRBD1

CDR3 DNA: TGTGCCAGCAGCGCAAACCGGGACCGCCACTTC
CDR3 protein: CASSANRDRHF
V gene: TRBV13
J gene: TRBJ1-2
clone size: many
D gene: -

CDR3 DNA: TGTGCCAGCAGCCCCCAAAGGCAGGGCGAGCAGTACTTC
CDR3 protein: CASSPQRQGEQYF
V gene: TRBV11-2
J gene: TRBJ2-7
clone size: -
D gene: -

CDR3 DNA: TGTGCCAGCAGTTCAACTAGGGGGAACACTGAAGCTTTCTTT
CDR3 protein: CASSSTRGNTEAFF
V gene: TRBV12-3/TRBV12-4
J gene: TRBJ1-1
clone size: many
D gene: -

CDR3 DNA: TGTGCCAGCAGCTTCCTAGCCGGAGCGAACACCGGGGAGCTGTTTTTT
CDR3 protein: CASSFLAGANTGELFF
V gene: TRBV6-1
J gene: TRBJ2-2
clone size: -
D gene: -

CDR3 DNA: TGTGCCAGCATAAACGGAGGGTCCGAAGCTTTCTTT
CDR3 protein: CASINGGSEAFF
V gene: TRBV19
J gene: TRBJ1-1
clone size: many
D gene: -

CDR3 DNA: TGTGCCAGCAGCTTAGATAGGCGACAGGGCCCGGGACAGCCCCAGCATTTT
CDR3 protein: CASSLDRRQGPGQPQHF
V gene: TRBV11-2
J gene: TRBJ1-5
clone size: -
D gene: TRBD1

CDR3 DNA: TGCGCCAGCAGCGCGGACATAGCCTATGGCTACACCTTC
CDR3 protein: CASSADIAYGYTF
V gene: TRBV5-1
J gene: TRBJ1-2
clone size: many
D gene: -

CDR3 DNA: TGTGCCAGCGCCAGGAGCAGGGGAAAAGAGACCCAGTACTTC
CDR3 protein: CASARSRGKETQYF
V gene: TRBV28
J gene: TRBJ2-5
clone size: few
D gene: -

CDR3 DNA: TGTGCCAGCACCGGGGGGCGAGAATCCCTCCACTTT
CDR3 protein: CASTGGRESLHF
V gene: TRBV6-1
J gene: TRBJ1-6
clone size: many
D gene: -

CDR3 DNA: TGTGCCAGCAGCTTAGGGCGCGGCAGAGGGGACACTGAAGCTTTCTTT
CDR3 protein: CASSLGRGRGDTEAFF
V gene: TRBV7-2
J gene: TRBJ1-1
clone size: -
D gene: -

CDR3 DNA: TGTGCCAGCAGCCATCACCGGGGGGGGGGCAATCAGCCCCAGCATTTT
CDR3 protein: CASSHHRGGGNQPQHF
V gene: TRBV28
J gene: TRBJ1-5
clone size: -
D gene: -

CDR3 DNA: TGTGCCAGCAGTAGCCTGACATTAACTCACACTGAAGCTTTCTTT
CDR3 protein: CASSSLTLTHTEAFF
V gene: TRBV28
J gene: TRBJ1-1
clone size: many
D gene: -

CDR3 DNA: TGCGCCAGCAGCGAGGGAACAGGGCTGGAAGAAGCTTTCTTT
CDR3 protein: CASSEGTGLEEAFF
V gene: TRBV5-1
J gene: TRBJ1-1
clone size: few
D gene: -

CDR3 DNA: TGTGCCAGCTCACCAGGTAGACAGGCCCGGTGGCACGAGCAGTACTTC
CDR3 protein: CASSPGRQARWHEQYF
V gene: TRBV12-3/TRBV12-4
J gene: TRBJ2-7
clone size: -
D gene: -

CDR3 DNA: TGTGCCAGCAGCCCTACTATACTCCGGGACACAGGACAAGAGACCCAGTACTTC
CDR3 protein: CASSPTILRDTGQETQYF
V gene: TRBV7-8
J gene: TRBJ2-5
clone size: many
D gene: -

CDR3 DNA: TGTGCCAGCAGACCTAACTACAGGGTGCCCTTCCAGGGCACCGGGGAGCTGTTTTTT
CDR3 protein: CASRPNYRVPFQGTGELFF
V gene: TRBV11-1
J gene: TRBJ2-2
clone size: few
D gene: -

CDR3 DNA: TGTGCCAGCAGTTTAGAGGCCTACTATGGCTACACCTTC
CDR3 protein: CASSLEAYYGYTF
V gene: TRBV12-3/TRBV12-4
J gene: TRBJ1-2
clone size: -
D gene: -

CDR3 DNA: TGCGCCAGCAGCTTGGGGGACGGACTCATGAACACTGAAGCTTTCTTT
CDR3 protein: CASSLGDGLMNTEAFF
V gene: TRBV5-1
J gene: TRBJ1-1
clone size: few
D gene: -

CDR3 DNA: TGTGCCAGCAGAGGCACCGGGACAGGGGGTGAAGCTTTCTTT
CDR3 protein: CASRGTGTGGEAFF
V gene: TRBV12-3/TRBV12-4
J gene: TRBJ1-1
clone size: -
D gene: TRBD1

CDR3 DNA: TGCAGCGTTGAAGATATCGTAATAGGAGCTTTCTTT
CDR3 protein: CSVEDIVIGAFF
V gene: TRBV29-1
J gene: TRBJ1-1
clone size: many
D gene: -

CDR3 DNA: TGTGCCAGCACCACCGGGAATAACTATGGCTACACCTTC
CDR3 protein: CASTTGNNYGYTF
V gene: TRBV12-3/TRBV12-4
J gene: TRBJ1-2
clone size: many
D gene: -

CDR3 DNA: TGTGCTAGTGGTTTGGTTGGAGGGGATGGCAGTTATGGCTACACCTTC
CDR3 protein: CASGLVGGDGSYGYTF
V gene: TRBV12-5
J gene: TRBJ1-2
clone size: -
D gene: -

CDR3 DNA: TGTGCCAGCGCCCTAGCGGGAGGGTCCCCTGAGACCCAGTACTTC
CDR3 protein: CASALAGGSPETQYF
V gene: TRBV6-1
J gene: TRBJ2-5
clone size: -
D gene: TRBD2

CDR3 DNA: TGTGCCAGCAGTTACTCGGATCGGGCCCCTAACTATGGCTACACCTTC
CDR3 protein: CASSYSDRAPNYGYTF
V gene: TRBV6-5
J gene: TRBJ1-2
clone size: many
D gene: -

CDR3 DNA: TGTGCCAGCAGACCGGACAGGGTAGCCAAAAACATTCAGTACTTC
CDR3 protein: CASRPDRVAKNIQYF
V gene: TRBV12-3/TRBV12-4
J gene: TRBJ2-4
clone size: many
D gene: TRBD1